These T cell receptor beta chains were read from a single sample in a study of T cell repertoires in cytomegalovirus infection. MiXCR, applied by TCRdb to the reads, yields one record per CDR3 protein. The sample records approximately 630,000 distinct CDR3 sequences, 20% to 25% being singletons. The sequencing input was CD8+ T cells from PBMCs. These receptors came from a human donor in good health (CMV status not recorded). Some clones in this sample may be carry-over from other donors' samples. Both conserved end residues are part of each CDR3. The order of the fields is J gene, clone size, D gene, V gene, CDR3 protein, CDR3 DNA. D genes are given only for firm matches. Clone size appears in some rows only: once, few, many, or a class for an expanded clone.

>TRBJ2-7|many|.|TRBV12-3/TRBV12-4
CASSFSQIYEQYF
TGTGCCAGCAGTTTCAGCCAGATCTACGAGCAGTACTTC
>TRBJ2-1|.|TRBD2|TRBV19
CTSRLAGYYNEQFF
TGTACCAGTAGACTAGCGGGGTATTACAATGAGCAGTTCTTC
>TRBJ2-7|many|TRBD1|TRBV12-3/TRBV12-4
CASSLGTDYEQYF
TGCGCCAGCAGCCTGGGGACAGACTACGAGCAGTACTTC
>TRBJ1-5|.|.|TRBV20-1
CSATPGGGQPQHF
TGCAGTGCAACCCCCGGGGGCGGTCAGCCCCAGCATTTT
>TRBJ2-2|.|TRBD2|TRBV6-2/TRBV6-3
CASSYPYAGDNTGELFF
TGTGCCAGCAGTTATCCGTATGCGGGGGATAACACCGGGGAGCTGTTTTTT
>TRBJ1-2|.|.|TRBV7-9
CASSQTGAYGYTF
TGTGCCAGCAGCCAGACAGGTGCCTATGGCTACACCTTC
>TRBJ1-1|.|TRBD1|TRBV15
CATSRDSHRGRTEAFF
TGTGCCACCAGCAGAGATTCACACAGGGGGCGGACTGAAGCTTTCTTT
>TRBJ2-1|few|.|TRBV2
CASSPTFANEQFF
TGTGCCAGCAGCCCTACGTTTGCGAATGAGCAGTTCTTC
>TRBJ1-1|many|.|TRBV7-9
CASSLVRGDTEAFF
TGTGCCAGCAGCTTGGTCAGGGGAGACACTGAAGCTTTCTTT
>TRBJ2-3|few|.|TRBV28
CASSLLEGGGAVDTQYF
TGTGCCAGCAGTCTCCTCGAGGGTGGGGGGGCAGTCGATACGCAGTATTTT
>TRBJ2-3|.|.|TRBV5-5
CASSPFPGQGGDTQYF
TGTGCCAGCAGCCCCTTCCCGGGGCAGGGGGGAGATACGCAGTATTTT
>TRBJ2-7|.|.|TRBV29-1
CSVETGAGGYEQYF
TGCAGCGTTGAAACAGGGGCGGGGGGCTACGAGCAGTACTTC
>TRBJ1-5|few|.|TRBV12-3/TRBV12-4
CASSSGQLLLF
TGTGCCAGCAGTTCAGGACAGCTTCTACTTTTT
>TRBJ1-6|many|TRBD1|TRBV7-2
CASSSDRGYSPLHF
TGTGCCAGCAGCTCGGACAGGGGGTACTCACCCCTCCACTTT
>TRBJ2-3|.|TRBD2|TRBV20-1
CSTNSGTHFSTDTQYF
TGCAGTACAAATAGCGGGACCCACTTTAGCACAGATACGCAGTATTTT
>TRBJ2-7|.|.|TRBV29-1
CSMAVESSYEQYF
TGCAGCATGGCAGTCGAATCGTCCTACGAGCAGTACTTC
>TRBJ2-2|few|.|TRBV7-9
CASSPPSGTALGELFF
TGTGCCAGCAGCCCTCCAAGCGGGACAGCCCTCGGGGAGCTGTTTTTT
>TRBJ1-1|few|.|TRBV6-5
CASSTDPGTEAFF
TGTGCCAGCAGTACGGACCCGGGGACTGAAGCTTTCTTT
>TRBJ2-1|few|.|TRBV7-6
CASSRSGIGGDPFF
TGTGCCAGCAGCCGATCAGGGATAGGAGGTGATCCGTTCTTC
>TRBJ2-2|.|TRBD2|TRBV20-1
CSARDGGGTGELFF
TGCAGTGCTAGAGACGGGGGGGGGACCGGGGAGCTGTTTTTT
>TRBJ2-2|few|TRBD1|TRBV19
CASSWTGSSTGELFF
TGTGCCTCCAGTTGGACAGGGTCGAGCACCGGGGAGCTGTTTTTT
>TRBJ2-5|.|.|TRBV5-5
CASSFNRLQETQYF
TGTGCCAGCAGCTTTAATAGGCTCCAAGAGACCCAGTACTTC
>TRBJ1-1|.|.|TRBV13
CASSLGSLGRGLDTEAFF
TGTGCCAGCAGCTTAGGGTCCCTGGGGCGCGGGTTGGACACTGAAGCTTTCTTT
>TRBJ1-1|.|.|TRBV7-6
CASSYTGSNTEAFF
TGTGCCAGCAGCTACACGGGGTCGAACACTGAAGCTTTCTTT
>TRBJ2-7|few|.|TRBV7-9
CASSLTNYEQYF
TGTGCCAGCAGCTTAACAAACTACGAGCAGTACTTC
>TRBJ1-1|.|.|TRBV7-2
CASSFLMNTEAFF
TGTGCCAGCAGCTTCCTCATGAACACTGAAGCTTTCTTT
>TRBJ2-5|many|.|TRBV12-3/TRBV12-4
CASSPQKETQYF
TGTGCCAGCAGCCCACAGAAGGAGACCCAGTACTTC
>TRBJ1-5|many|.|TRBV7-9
CASRSRDSNQPQHF
TGTGCCAGCAGGTCCAGGGATAGCAATCAGCCCCAGCATTTT
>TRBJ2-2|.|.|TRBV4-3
CASSQRQNGEQFF
TGCGCCAGCAGCCAACGGCAAAACGGGGAGCAGTTTTTT
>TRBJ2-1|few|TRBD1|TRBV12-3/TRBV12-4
CASILGGRAYNEQFF
TGTGCCAGCATCCTAGGGGGCAGGGCCTACAATGAGCAGTTCTTC
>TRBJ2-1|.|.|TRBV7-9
CASSLAQMRRGLSYEQFF
TGTGCCAGCAGCTTAGCACAAATGAGGAGGGGGCTGAGCTATGAGCAGTTCTTC
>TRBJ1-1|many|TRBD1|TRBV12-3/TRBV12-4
CASSSRGTTEAFF
TGTGCCAGCAGTTCCAGGGGGACCACTGAAGCTTTCTTT
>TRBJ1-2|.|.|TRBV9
CASSEGHGGNYGYTF
TGTGCCAGCAGCGAGGGACACGGGGGGAACTATGGCTACACCTTC
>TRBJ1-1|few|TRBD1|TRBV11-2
CASSLWDRAPTEAFF
TGTGCCAGCAGCTTATGGGACAGGGCCCCGACTGAAGCTTTCTTT
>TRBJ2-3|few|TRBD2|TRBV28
CASSLASGDTDTQYF
TGTGCCAGCAGTTTGGCTAGCGGGGACACAGATACGCAGTATTTT
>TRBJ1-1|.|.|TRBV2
CASKTEAFF
TGTGCCAGCAAAACTGAAGCTTTCTTT
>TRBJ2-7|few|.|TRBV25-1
CASRGPNSYEQYF
TGTGCCAGCCGGGGTCCCAACTCCTACGAGCAGTACTTC
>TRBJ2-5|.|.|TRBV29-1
CSVPGSGSQYF
TGCAGCGTTCCGGGGTCGGGGTCCCAGTACTTC
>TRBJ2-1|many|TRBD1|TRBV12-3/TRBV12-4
CASSIDRGRNEQFF
TGTGCCAGCAGCATCGACAGGGGGCGAAATGAGCAGTTCTTC
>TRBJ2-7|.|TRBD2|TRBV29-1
CSVSMRGVTYEQYF
TGCAGCGTTTCAATGCGGGGGGTTACCTACGAGCAGTACTTC
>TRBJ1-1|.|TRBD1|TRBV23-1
CASSQKQGRVNTEAFF
TGCGCCAGCAGTCAAAAACAGGGGAGAGTAAACACTGAAGCTTTCTTT
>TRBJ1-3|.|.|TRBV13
CASSLGRSTGSAENTIYF
TGTGCCAGCAGCTTAGGCCGTTCGACAGGATCGGCCGAAAACACCATATATTTT
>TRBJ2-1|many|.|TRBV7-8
CASSPHPVSSYNEQFF
TGTGCCAGCAGCCCGCATCCGGTAAGCTCCTACAATGAGCAGTTCTTC
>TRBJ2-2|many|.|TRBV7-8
CASSSIPMAGPITGELFF
TGTGCCAGCAGCTCCATACCCATGGCAGGGCCCATTACCGGGGAGCTGTTTTTT
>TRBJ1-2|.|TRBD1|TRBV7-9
CASLKEGDRGSGYTF
TGTGCCAGCCTCAAGGAGGGAGACAGGGGCTCTGGCTACACCTTC
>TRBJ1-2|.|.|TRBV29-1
CSVEEGPAYGYTF
TGCAGCGTTGAAGAGGGACCAGCGTATGGCTACACCTTC
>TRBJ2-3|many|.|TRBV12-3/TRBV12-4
CASSRSGGTDTQYF
TGTGCCAGCAGTCGGTCCGGGGGTACAGATACGCAGTATTTT
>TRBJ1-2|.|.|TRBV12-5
CASGPPDTSKGGYTF
TGTGCTAGTGGCCCTCCGGACACATCGAAGGGAGGCTACACCTTC
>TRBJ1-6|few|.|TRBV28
CASETDRSYNSPLHF
TGTGCCAGTGAGACAGACCGCTCCTATAATTCACCCCTCCACTTT
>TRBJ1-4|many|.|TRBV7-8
CASRLGRSGGLFF
TGTGCCAGCAGATTAGGGAGGTCCGGGGGACTGTTTTTT
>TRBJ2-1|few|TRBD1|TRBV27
CASSVGTANEQFF
TGTGCCAGCAGTGTCGGGACAGCAAATGAGCAGTTCTTC
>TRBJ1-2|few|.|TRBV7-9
CASSHPVPGSFYGYTF
TGTGCCAGCAGCCATCCCGTTCCAGGTTCGTTCTATGGCTACACCTTC